Listed below are T cell receptor beta chains from one sample, sequenced in a study of blood T cells in healthy people across ages. TCRdb re-called the 5' RACE reads with MiXCR, one entry per CDR3 protein. The sample lists 500,000 to 700,000 distinct CDR3 sequences; roughly 31% were seen once. The sequenced material came from blood. These receptors were obtained from a woman older than 75 in good health. Each CDR3 is given with its conserved first and last residue. Each record gives: D gene, J gene, V gene, CDR3 protein. D genes are given only for firm matches.

d_gene: NA
j_gene: NA
v_gene: TRBV5-1
CDR3aa: CASSTNREYNEQYF

d_gene: NA
j_gene: TRBJ2-3
v_gene: TRBV9
CDR3aa: CASSVGERYTDTRYF

d_gene: TRBD1
j_gene: TRBJ2-7
v_gene: TRBV9
CDR3aa: CASSVAPGGTGYEQYF

d_gene: NA
j_gene: TRBJ2-1
v_gene: TRBV6-2/TRBV6-3
CDR3aa: CASRKRVGTSYNEQFF

d_gene: NA
j_gene: TRBJ1-1
v_gene: TRBV30
CDR3aa: CAWSTRVNLNTEAFF

d_gene: NA
j_gene: TRBJ2-7
v_gene: TRBV6-2/TRBV6-3
CDR3aa: CASRTTDRKYEQYF

d_gene: NA
j_gene: TRBJ2-7
v_gene: TRBV30
CDR3aa: CAWSFVLPEQYF

d_gene: NA
j_gene: TRBJ2-7
v_gene: TRBV5-8
CDR3aa: CASSREASDNEQYF

d_gene: NA
j_gene: TRBJ1-2
v_gene: TRBV6-5
CDR3aa: CASWGVEAVNYGYTF

d_gene: TRBD1
j_gene: TRBJ1-5
v_gene: TRBV7-4
CDR3aa: CASSFIRPRQGGQPQHF

d_gene: NA
j_gene: TRBJ2-7
v_gene: TRBV18
CDR3aa: CASSPTRSNEQYF

d_gene: NA
j_gene: TRBJ1-1
v_gene: TRBV5-5
CDR3aa: CASSLAGLLNTEAFF

d_gene: TRBD1
j_gene: TRBJ2-7
v_gene: TRBV28
CDR3aa: CASTRLGQGAYEQYF

d_gene: TRBD2
j_gene: TRBJ2-3
v_gene: TRBV7-2
CDR3aa: CASGLAGGKIGTQYF

d_gene: TRBD1
j_gene: TRBJ2-3
v_gene: TRBV28
CDR3aa: CASSPGDRRADTQYF

d_gene: TRBD2
j_gene: TRBJ2-7
v_gene: TRBV12-3/TRBV12-4
CDR3aa: CASSLQAGGRFVEQYF

d_gene: TRBD1
j_gene: TRBJ1-3
v_gene: TRBV6-6
CDR3aa: CASSSGTVLSGNTIYF

d_gene: NA
j_gene: TRBJ1-6
v_gene: TRBV20-1
CDR3aa: CSARGTVYNSPLHF

d_gene: TRBD2
j_gene: TRBJ2-1
v_gene: TRBV7-2
CDR3aa: CASRLGGGNEQFF

d_gene: TRBD1
j_gene: TRBJ1-1
v_gene: TRBV12-3/TRBV12-4
CDR3aa: CASSPTGGGGGAFF

d_gene: TRBD1
j_gene: TRBJ1-2
v_gene: TRBV6-5
CDR3aa: CASRSGTGGSYGYTF

d_gene: NA
j_gene: TRBJ2-5
v_gene: TRBV5-6
CDR3aa: CASSLHGGLGETQYF

d_gene: NA
j_gene: TRBJ1-2
v_gene: TRBV7-9
CDR3aa: CASSLDLRREGYTF

d_gene: TRBD1
j_gene: TRBJ1-2
v_gene: TRBV6-5
CDR3aa: CASSSDREGYTF

d_gene: TRBD1
j_gene: TRBJ1-2
v_gene: TRBV3-1
CDR3aa: CASSQNRGANYGYTF

d_gene: NA
j_gene: TRBJ1-1
v_gene: TRBV6-1
CDR3aa: CATRGGEVTEAFF

d_gene: NA
j_gene: TRBJ1-4
v_gene: TRBV3-1
CDR3aa: CASSALEEKLFF

d_gene: NA
j_gene: TRBJ2-3
v_gene: TRBV27
CDR3aa: CASSPDSISSTGTQYF

d_gene: NA
j_gene: TRBJ1-1
v_gene: TRBV20-1
CDR3aa: CSARDPRGGKDTEAFF

d_gene: NA
j_gene: TRBJ2-1
v_gene: TRBV7-2
CDR3aa: CASSLDLGGQFF

d_gene: TRBD2
j_gene: TRBJ2-3
v_gene: TRBV7-2
CDR3aa: CASSDWTSGVADTQYF

d_gene: NA
j_gene: TRBJ2-7
v_gene: TRBV20-1
CDR3aa: CSARSAGPPYEQYF

d_gene: NA
j_gene: TRBJ2-7
v_gene: TRBV9
CDR3aa: CASSVTGGTDEQYF

d_gene: NA
j_gene: TRBJ2-1
v_gene: TRBV20-1
CDR3aa: CSARDSPDNEQFF

d_gene: NA
j_gene: TRBJ1-6
v_gene: TRBV5-1
CDR3aa: CASSLAPGQPNSPLHF

d_gene: TRBD1
j_gene: TRBJ2-5
v_gene: TRBV11-2
CDR3aa: CASSLTGQDGETQYF

d_gene: NA
j_gene: TRBJ1-1
v_gene: TRBV29-1
CDR3aa: CSVRGQYVTEAFF

d_gene: TRBD1
j_gene: TRBJ1-4
v_gene: TRBV7-2
CDR3aa: CASSLTGTGLNEKLFF

d_gene: TRBD2
j_gene: TRBJ2-1
v_gene: TRBV7-6
CDR3aa: CASSLRTAGDFYNEQFF

d_gene: NA
j_gene: TRBJ2-2
v_gene: TRBV7-9
CDR3aa: CASSLDRGELFF

d_gene: TRBD1
j_gene: TRBJ1-5
v_gene: TRBV10-3
CDR3aa: CAISEGQGASQPQHF

d_gene: NA
j_gene: TRBJ1-5
v_gene: TRBV24-1
CDR3aa: CATSETTGGPQHF

d_gene: NA
j_gene: TRBJ2-2
v_gene: TRBV12-5
CDR3aa: CASGFRPGAGNTGELFF

d_gene: NA
j_gene: TRBJ2-1
v_gene: TRBV20-1
CDR3aa: CSAHARGPTGEQFF

d_gene: TRBD1
j_gene: TRBJ1-6
v_gene: TRBV5-8
CDR3aa: CASSLETGPSYNSPLHF

d_gene: TRBD1
j_gene: TRBJ2-1
v_gene: TRBV5-1
CDR3aa: CASSLGTGVYNEQFF

d_gene: TRBD2
j_gene: TRBJ2-7
v_gene: TRBV18
CDR3aa: CASSPRASGEYNEQYF

d_gene: NA
j_gene: TRBJ2-2
v_gene: TRBV5-1
CDR3aa: CASSLEASNTGELFF

d_gene: TRBD1
j_gene: TRBJ2-7
v_gene: TRBV5-1
CDR3aa: CASSSVVGTGVYEQYF